This note documents a single T cell receptor (beta chain) sequence. The antigen is undetermined. Here immunoSEQ multiplex PCR was the method, and the copy in TCRdb shows in-frame clones only, minus some. The repertoire holds more than 85,000 clones, with about 90% as singletons. The data were obtained in a study of graft-versus-host responses after intestinal transplantation. Trimming left V 4 bases short and J 5 bases short, with 18 bases between. Germline V CDR1 and CDR2: LGHNA, YNFKEQ. The CDR3 loop spans 15 amino acids. The chain is built from TRBV4-2 and TRBJ2-7; TRBD2 is a possible D gene (5 bases). The source was unstimulated CD8+ T cells sorted from spleen or lymph node cells, collected before transplant. The clonotype was recovered from a human donor who was the organ donor for an intestinal transplant. This chain's CDR3 is CASSLRESMWDEQYF. CDR3 coding DNA: TGTGCCAGCAGCCTTAGGGAGAGTATGTGGGACGAGCAGTACTTC.